Listed below are T cell receptor beta chains from one sample, sequenced in a study of Graves' ophthalmopathy and Graves' hyperthyroidism. TCRdb fed the multiplex PCR reads into MiXCR, producing one record per CDR3 protein. The sample holds about 410,000 distinct CDR3 sequences, 15% to 20% seen once. The source material was peripheral blood. All receptors derive from a woman aged 18-29 years with Graves' ophthalmopathy. Both conserved end residues are part of each CDR3. The order of the fields is V gene, CDR3 length, J gene, D gene, clone size, CDR3 DNA, CDR3 protein. A D gene is named only where the DNA matches it firmly. Where a row states a size, it is once, few, many or the class of an expanded clone; other rows omit it.

>TRBV10-3|16|TRBJ1-2|TRBD1|many
TGTGCCATCAGTGAGACCTACAGGGGGCCCAACTATGGCTACACCTTC
CAISETYRGPNYGYTF
>TRBV6-1|15|TRBJ2-7|.|many
TGTGCCAGCAGCACAACAGACCTCGGCTCCTACGAGCAGTACTTC
CASSTTDLGSYEQYF
>TRBV28|14|TRBJ1-1|TRBD1|many
TGTGCCAGCAGTTCCCGGACAGGGGTCCCTGAAGCTTTCTTT
CASSSRTGVPEAFF
>TRBV7-2|15|TRBJ1-6|TRBD1|many
TGTGCCAGCAGCTTTAGACAGGGGGCCTTTTCACCCCTCCACTTT
CASSFRQGAFSPLHF
>TRBV6-1|15|TRBJ1-1|TRBD1|many
TGTGCCAGCAGTGCCCGGGACAGGGTATTCACTGAAGCTTTCTTT
CASSARDRVFTEAFF
>TRBV7-2|19|TRBJ1-3|TRBD1|many
TGTGCCAGCAGCTTAGCCTCACCCACAAGACAGGGTTCTGGAAACACCATATATTTT
CASSLASPTRQGSGNTIYF
>TRBV11-2|16|TRBJ2-3|TRBD1|many
TGTGCCAGCAGCATCAGGGGGCGTGGGAACACAGATACGCAGTATTTT
CASSIRGRGNTDTQYF
>TRBV6-2/TRBV6-3|16|TRBJ2-2|.|many
TGTGCCAGCATCCTCTCGGACGGAGGGAACACCGGGGAGCTGTTTTTT
CASILSDGGNTGELFF
>TRBV6-5|14|TRBJ2-2|.|many
TGTGCCAGCACCAGACAGCAGAACACCGGGGAGCTGTTTTTT
CASTRQQNTGELFF
>TRBV24-1|16|TRBJ2-5|TRBD2|many
TGTGCCACCAGTGATCCCCGGGGGGGGGCGAAGGAGACCCAGTACTTC
CATSDPRGGAKETQYF
>TRBV11-2|13|TRBJ1-2|TRBD1|many
TGTGCCAGCAGCACACAGGGGGAGTATGGCTACACCTTC
CASSTQGEYGYTF
>TRBV19|14|TRBJ1-6|TRBD1|.
TGTGCCAGTAGTATCGGACAGGGGCCTTCACCCCTCCACTTT
CASSIGQGPSPLHF
>TRBV12-3/TRBV12-4|14|TRBJ1-2|.|many
TGTGCCAGCAGCCCGACAGGCGTTAACTATGGCTACACCTTC
CASSPTGVNYGYTF
>TRBV4-3|13|TRBJ2-4|.|few
TGCGCCAGCAGACATCCGGGCTATAACATTCAGTACTTC
CASRHPGYNIQYF
>TRBV2|16|TRBJ2-6|.|many
TGTGCCAGCAACGACTACGGGGGCCCTGGGGCCAACGTCCTGACTTTC
CASNDYGGPGANVLTF
>TRBV12-3/TRBV12-4|14|TRBJ2-7|TRBD1|many
TGTGCCAGCAGACCCAGGGGGCCCCACTACGAGCAGTACTTC
CASRPRGPHYEQYF
>TRBV28|15|TRBJ1-5|.|many
TGTGCCAGCAGTTTAATCCTAGGCCCGCATCAGCCCCAGCATTTT
CASSLILGPHQPQHF
>TRBV13|14|TRBJ2-7|TRBD1|many
TGTGCCAGCAGCTTCCGGACAGGGGGCGACGAGCAGTACTTC
CASSFRTGGDEQYF
>TRBV6-2/TRBV6-3|16|TRBJ2-5|TRBD2|.
TGTGCCAGCAGTTACTTCCCTAGCGGAGATCAAGAGACCCAGTACTTC
CASSYFPSGDQETQYF
>TRBV28|13|TRBJ2-7|.|many
TGTGCCAGCGGTGGACAGAGGGACTACGAGCAGTACTTC
CASGGQRDYEQYF
>TRBV6-2/TRBV6-3|15|TRBJ1-5|.|many
TGTGCCAGCAGTTACCAGGGCCATAGCAATCAGCCCCAGCATTTT
CASSYQGHSNQPQHF
>TRBV20-1|11|TRBJ2-7|.|many
TGCAGTGCTGCAACTAGAACCGAGCAGTACTTC
CSAATRTEQYF
>TRBV30|14|TRBJ1-1|.|.
TGTGCCTGGAGTGTCTCTGCAGGGAACACTGAAGCTTTCTTT
CAWSVSAGNTEAFF
>TRBV9|14|TRBJ2-5|.|many
TGTGCCAGCAGCGCGGGCAATGCTCAAGAGACTCAGTACTTC
CASSAGNAQETQYF
>TRBV12-3/TRBV12-4|15|TRBJ2-5|.|.
TGTGCCAGCAGTTTCTTCCAGGGGAGCCAAGAGACCCAGTACTTC
CASSFFQGSQETQYF
>TRBV15|13|TRBJ1-1|.|many
TGTGCCACCAGCTCGAACGGGGGAACTGAAGCTTTCTTT
CATSSNGGTEAFF
>TRBV7-9|14|TRBJ1-6|.|many
TGTGCCAGCAGCTTCGGGTCCTATAATTCACCCCTCCACTTT
CASSFGSYNSPLHF
>TRBV6-5|12|TRBJ1-2|TRBD1|many
TGTGCCAGCAGCCAGGGGGCGCATGGCTACACCTTC
CASSQGAHGYTF
>TRBV7-2|15|TRBJ2-7|TRBD1|many
TGTGCCAGCAGCCCCGCCGGGACAGGGGCGGCCGAGCAGTACTTC
CASSPAGTGAAEQYF
>TRBV11-1|13|TRBJ2-7|.|many
TGTGCCAGCAGCGCAAAGAGACAGGCAATCCAGTACTTC
CASSAKRQAIQYF